One TCR beta chain is described in this entry. Antigen: not known. This sample is drawn from a study of T cell responses to AZD1222 COVID-19 vaccine. Overall study results and limits: It was only after the peak T cell response that any repertoires were sampled.

Here immunoSEQ multiplex PCR was the method, and the copy in TCRdb shows in-frame clones only, minus some. This table holds more than 65,000 clones, roughly 85% found once. This TCR derives from an adult who received the AZD1222 COVID-19 vaccine. The sequencing used peripheral blood, collected 28 days after the second AZD1222 dose.

CDR3 coding DNA: TGTGCCAGCAGCGAGACATTGAACACTGAAGCTTTCTTT. Amino acids: CASSETLNTEAFF. The J gene is TRBJ1-1, the V gene TRBV5-5; D call uncertain. The CDR3 is 13 amino acids. V was shortened by 4 bases and J by 0 bases, with 7 bases between the two germline ends. Germline CDR1 SGHKS, CDR2 YYEKEE (reference sequence).